This T cell receptor beta chain is drawn from a study of cytomegalovirus exposure and HLA in healthy donors (dated by TCRdb to about 2017). Regarding the complete study: According to a later analysis, the 120 validation repertoires were produced on the same platform as the 666 repertoires of the first cohort. The study aimed to test whether cataloging public T cell receptors could reveal signatures of past pathogen exposure. A separate validation cohort of over 95 different subjects was used in addition to the roughly 620-subject first cohort. To predict cytomegalovirus infection status, the study combined high-throughput TCR immunosequencing, statistical association of individual TCRs with disease status, and machine learning. Findings and caveats that apply to the study as a whole: A total of fewer than 200 TCR beta chains were listed by the study as associated with cytomegalovirus. In a later analysis, TCRs clustered in the first cohort were found to also tend to co-occur in the approximately 110 validation repertoires, with about 93% of cluster scores above 0. The validation cohort had no HLA typing available for a later analysis, so co-occurrence within that cohort was assessed over all 110 or so repertoires. Most TCR sequences were seen in very few donors, while some public TCRs were found in many individuals. In vitro tests confirmed that a few of the cytomegalovirus-associated TCR beta chains recognize cytomegalovirus antigens. The classifier was reported to diagnose cytomegalovirus status with high specificity and sensitivity in both the original and validation cohorts. The authors suggested that the approach could potentially be generalized to other disease states and immunological phenotypes.

Donors formed part of the validation cohort, which comprised approximately 130 subjects and was distinct from the first cohort of several hundred subjects. Library preparation employed the immunoSEQ multiplex PCR assay. The original methods were these. A statistical classification framework was built to diagnose cytomegalovirus status from the catalog of TCR beta chain sequences. TCRdb's version of the immuneACCESS table is confined to in-frame rearrangements and falls short of the full clone set. An unresolved V gene accounts for under half of the shortfall where checked; the remainder is of unknown origin. V and J calls and clone size follow that table, whereas D and trimming were derived from the DNA. The table for this sample lists 80,000 to 95,000 clones; approximately 96% of them were counted only once. The top ten clonotypes cover approximately 1.3% of the sample. Remarks on this clone: It has no known antigen specificity. No base quality information exists; no much larger clone differs at one position.

From the cysteine up to the phenylalanine, the CDR3 has a length of 18 residues. Left in the record is the CDR3 DNA by itself, 54 bases read in frame from the first base. Trimming at the junction amounts to 1 base on V and 5 bases on J, and the germline ends lie 23 bases apart. CDR1 is given as MRHNA and CDR2 as SNTAGT, both from the germline V gene. The TCR sequence derives from a woman aged 18-29 years in good health and CMV-seronegative. Source material: PBMCs. The rearranged segments are TRBV6-4 and TRBJ2-5; the best D guess is TRBD2, with 6 bases matching. The CDR3 loop reads CASSDFSRLVGCGETQYF. The nucleotide sequence reads as follows: TGTGCCAGCAGTGACTTTTCCCGACTAGTTGGGTGTGGGGAGACCCAGTACTTC.